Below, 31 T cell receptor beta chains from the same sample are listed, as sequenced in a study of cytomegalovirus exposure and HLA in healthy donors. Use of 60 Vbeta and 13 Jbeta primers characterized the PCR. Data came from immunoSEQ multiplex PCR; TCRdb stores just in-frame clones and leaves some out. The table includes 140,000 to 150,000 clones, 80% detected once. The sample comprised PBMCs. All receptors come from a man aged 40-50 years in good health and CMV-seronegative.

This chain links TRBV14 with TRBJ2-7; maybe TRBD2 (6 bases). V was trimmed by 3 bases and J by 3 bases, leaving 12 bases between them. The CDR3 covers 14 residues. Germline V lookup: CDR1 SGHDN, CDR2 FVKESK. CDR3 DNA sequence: TGTGCCAGCAGCCAGCTGGGACTGAGCTACGAGCAGTACTTC. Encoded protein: CASSQLGLSYEQYF.

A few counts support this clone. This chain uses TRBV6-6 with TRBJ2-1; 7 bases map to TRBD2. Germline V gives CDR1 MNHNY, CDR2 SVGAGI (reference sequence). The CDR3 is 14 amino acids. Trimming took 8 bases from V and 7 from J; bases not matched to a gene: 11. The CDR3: CASREEGYNNEQFF. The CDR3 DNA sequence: TGTGCCAGCCGGGAGGAGGGCTACAATAATGAGCAGTTCTTC.

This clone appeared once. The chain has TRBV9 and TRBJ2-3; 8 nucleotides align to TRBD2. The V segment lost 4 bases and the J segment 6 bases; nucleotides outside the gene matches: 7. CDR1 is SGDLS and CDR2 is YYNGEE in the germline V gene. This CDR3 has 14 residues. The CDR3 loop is CASSTTAGEDTQYF. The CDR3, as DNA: TGTGCCAGCAGCACGACAGCGGGAGAGGATACGCAGTATTTT.

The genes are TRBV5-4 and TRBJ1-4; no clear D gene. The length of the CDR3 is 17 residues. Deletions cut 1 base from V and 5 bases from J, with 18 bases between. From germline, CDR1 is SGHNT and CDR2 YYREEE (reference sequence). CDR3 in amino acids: CASSLRVGDPRNEKLFF. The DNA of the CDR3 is TGTGCCAGCAGCTTGAGAGTAGGTGACCCGAGGAATGAAAAACTGTTTTTT. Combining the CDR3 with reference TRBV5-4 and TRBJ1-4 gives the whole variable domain ETGVTQSPTHLIKTRGQQVTLRCSSQSGHNTVSWYQQALGQGPQFIFQYYREEENGRGNFPPRFSGLQFPNYSSELNVNALELDDSALYLCASSLRVGDPRNEKLFFGSGTQLSVL.

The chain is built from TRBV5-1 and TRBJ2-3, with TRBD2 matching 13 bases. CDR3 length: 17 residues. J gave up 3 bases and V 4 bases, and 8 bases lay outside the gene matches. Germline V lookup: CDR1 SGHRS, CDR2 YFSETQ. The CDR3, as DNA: TGCGCCAGCAGCCCTGGGACTAGCGGGGTTAGGACAGATACGCAGTATTTT. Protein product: CASSPGTSGVRTDTQYF. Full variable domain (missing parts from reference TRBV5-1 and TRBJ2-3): KAGVTQTPRYLIKTRGQQVTLSCSPISGHRSVSWYQQTPGQGLQFLFEYFSETQRNKGNFPGRFSGRQFSNSRSEMNVSTLELGDSALYLCASSPGTSGVRTDTQYFGPGTRLTVL.

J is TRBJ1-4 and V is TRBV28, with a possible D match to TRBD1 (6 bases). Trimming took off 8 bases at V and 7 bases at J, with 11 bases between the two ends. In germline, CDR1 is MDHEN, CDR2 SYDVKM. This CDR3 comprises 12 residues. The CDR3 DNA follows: TGTGCCAGCTCGGACAGCCTTGAAAAACTGTTTTTT. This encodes CASSDSLEKLFF.

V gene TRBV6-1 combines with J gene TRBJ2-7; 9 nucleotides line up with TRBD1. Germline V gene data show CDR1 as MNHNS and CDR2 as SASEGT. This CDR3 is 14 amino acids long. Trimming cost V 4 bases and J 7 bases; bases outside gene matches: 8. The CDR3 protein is CASSALGQGSEQYF. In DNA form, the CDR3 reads TGTGCCAGCAGTGCCCTGGGACAGGGTTCAGAGCAGTACTTC.

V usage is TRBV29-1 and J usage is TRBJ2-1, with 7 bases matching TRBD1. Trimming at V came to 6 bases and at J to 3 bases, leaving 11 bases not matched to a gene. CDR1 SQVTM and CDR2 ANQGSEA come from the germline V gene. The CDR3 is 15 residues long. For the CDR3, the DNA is TGCAGCGTAGGAGCAGGGGGAAGGGGCTACAATGAGCAGTTCTTC. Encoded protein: CSVGAGGRGYNEQFF.

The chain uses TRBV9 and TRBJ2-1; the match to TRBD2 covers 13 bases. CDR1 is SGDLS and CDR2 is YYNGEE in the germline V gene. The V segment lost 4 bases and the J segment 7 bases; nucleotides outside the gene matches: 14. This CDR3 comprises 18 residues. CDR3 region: CASSSSTSGGARRNEQFF. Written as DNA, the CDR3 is TGTGCCAGCAGCTCTTCTACTAGCGGGGGGGCCAGGAGGAATGAGCAGTTCTTC.

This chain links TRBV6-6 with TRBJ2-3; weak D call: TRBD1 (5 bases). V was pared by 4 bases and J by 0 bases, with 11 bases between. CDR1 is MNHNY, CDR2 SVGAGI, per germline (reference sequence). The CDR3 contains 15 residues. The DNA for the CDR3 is TGTGCCAGCAGTTTCCAGGGTCCCAGCACAGATACGCAGTATTTT. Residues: CASSFQGPSTDTQYF.

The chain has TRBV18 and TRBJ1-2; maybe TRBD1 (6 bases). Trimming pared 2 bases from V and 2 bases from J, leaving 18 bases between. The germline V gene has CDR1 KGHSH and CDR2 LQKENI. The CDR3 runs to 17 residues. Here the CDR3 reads CASSPARVGDKNYGYTF. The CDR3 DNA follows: TGTGCCAGCTCACCAGCAAGAGTAGGGGACAAAAACTATGGCTACACCTTC. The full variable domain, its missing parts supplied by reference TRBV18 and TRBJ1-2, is NAGVMQNPRHLVRRRGQEARLRCSPMKGHSHVYWYRQLPEEGLKFMVYLQKENIIDESGMPKERFSAEFPKEGPSILRIQQVVRGDSAAYFCASSPARVGDKNYGYTFGSGTRLTVV.

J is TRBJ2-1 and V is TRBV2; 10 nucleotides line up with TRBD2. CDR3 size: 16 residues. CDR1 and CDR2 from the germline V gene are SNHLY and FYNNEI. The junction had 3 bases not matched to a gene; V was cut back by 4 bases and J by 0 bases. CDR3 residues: CASSASGGNSYNEQFF. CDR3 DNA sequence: TGTGCCAGCAGTGCTAGCGGGGGCAACTCCTACAATGAGCAGTTCTTC.

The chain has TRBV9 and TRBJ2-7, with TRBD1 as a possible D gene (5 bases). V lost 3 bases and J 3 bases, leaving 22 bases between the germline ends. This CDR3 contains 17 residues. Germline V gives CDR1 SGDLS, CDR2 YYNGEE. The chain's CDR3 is CASSALDQGFRVYEQYF. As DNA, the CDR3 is TGTGCCAGCAGCGCATTAGACCAGGGTTTCAGAGTCTACGAGCAGTACTTC.

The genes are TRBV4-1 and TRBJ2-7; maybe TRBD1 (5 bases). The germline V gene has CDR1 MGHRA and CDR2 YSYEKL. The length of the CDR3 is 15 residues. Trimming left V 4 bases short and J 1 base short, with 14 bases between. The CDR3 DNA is TGCGCCAGCAGCCGAACGTCAGGGCTTTCCTACGAGCAGTACTTC. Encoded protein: CASSRTSGLSYEQYF.

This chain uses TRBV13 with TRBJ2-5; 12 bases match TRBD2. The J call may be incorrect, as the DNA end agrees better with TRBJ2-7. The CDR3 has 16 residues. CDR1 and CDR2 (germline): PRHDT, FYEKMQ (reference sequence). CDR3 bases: TGTGCCAGCAGCCCACGAACTAGCGGGGGGCGTCGCGAGCAGTACTTC. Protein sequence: CASSPRTSGGRREQYF.

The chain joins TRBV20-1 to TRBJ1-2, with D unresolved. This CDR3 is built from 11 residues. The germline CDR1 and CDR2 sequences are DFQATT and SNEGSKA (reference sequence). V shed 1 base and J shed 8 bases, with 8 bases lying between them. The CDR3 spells CSARVGVGYTF. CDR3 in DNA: TGCAGTGCTAGAGTCGGGGTAGGCTACACCTTC.

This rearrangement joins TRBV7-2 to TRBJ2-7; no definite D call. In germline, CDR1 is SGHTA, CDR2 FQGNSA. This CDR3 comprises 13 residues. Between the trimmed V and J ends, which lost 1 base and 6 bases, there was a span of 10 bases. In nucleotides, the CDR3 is TGTGCCAGCAGCTTAGGCTCTGGGCTCGAGCAGTACTTC. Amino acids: CASSLGSGLEQYF. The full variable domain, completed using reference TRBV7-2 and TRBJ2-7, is GAGVSQSPSNKVTEKGKDVELRCDPISGHTALYWYRQSLGQGLEFLIYFQGNSAPDKSGLPSDRFSAERTGGSVSTLTIQRTQQEDSAVYLCASSLGSGLEQYFGPGTRLTVT.

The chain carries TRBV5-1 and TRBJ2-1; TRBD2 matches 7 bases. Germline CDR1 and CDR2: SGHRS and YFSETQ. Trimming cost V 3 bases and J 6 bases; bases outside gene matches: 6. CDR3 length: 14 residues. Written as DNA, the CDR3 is TGCGCCAGCAGCTCAGCAGCGGGGTCCAATGAGCAGTTCTTC. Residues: CASSSAAGSNEQFF.

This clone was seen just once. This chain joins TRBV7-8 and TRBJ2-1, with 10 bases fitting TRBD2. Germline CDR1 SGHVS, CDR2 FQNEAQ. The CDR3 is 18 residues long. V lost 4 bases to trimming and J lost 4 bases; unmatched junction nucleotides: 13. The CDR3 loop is CASSSTSASGGRYNEQFF. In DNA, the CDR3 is TGTGCCAGCAGCTCAACGTCGGCTAGCGGGGGCCGATACAATGAGCAGTTCTTC.

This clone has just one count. The CDR3: CASSHGTGNGYTF. The CDR3 bases are TGCGCCAGCAGCCATGGGACAGGGAATGGCTACACCTTC. The J gene is TRBJ1-2, the V gene TRBV4-1; 9 bases agree with TRBD1. Germline CDR1 and CDR2: MGHRA and YSYEKL. V gave up 3 bases and J gave up 6 bases; unmatched junction bases: 2. CDR3 length: 13 residues.

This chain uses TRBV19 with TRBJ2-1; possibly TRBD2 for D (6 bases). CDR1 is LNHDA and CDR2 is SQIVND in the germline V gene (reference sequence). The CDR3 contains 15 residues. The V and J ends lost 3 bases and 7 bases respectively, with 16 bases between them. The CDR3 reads CASSIVAARGNEQFF. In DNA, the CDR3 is TGTGCCAGTAGTATCGTAGCGGCCCGAGGGAATGAGCAGTTCTTC.

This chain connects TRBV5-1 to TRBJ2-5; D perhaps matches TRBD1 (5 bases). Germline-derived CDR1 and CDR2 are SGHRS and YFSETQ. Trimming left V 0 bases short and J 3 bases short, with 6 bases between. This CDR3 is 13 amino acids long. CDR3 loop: CASSLGQKETQYF. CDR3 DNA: TGCGCCAGCAGCTTGGGACAGAAAGAGACCCAGTACTTC.

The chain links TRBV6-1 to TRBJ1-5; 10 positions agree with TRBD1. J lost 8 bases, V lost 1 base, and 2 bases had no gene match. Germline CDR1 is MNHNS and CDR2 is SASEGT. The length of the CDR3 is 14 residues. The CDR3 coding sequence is TGTGCCAGCAGTGAAGGGACAGGGGGAGAGCCCCAGCATTTT. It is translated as CASSEGTGGEPQHF.

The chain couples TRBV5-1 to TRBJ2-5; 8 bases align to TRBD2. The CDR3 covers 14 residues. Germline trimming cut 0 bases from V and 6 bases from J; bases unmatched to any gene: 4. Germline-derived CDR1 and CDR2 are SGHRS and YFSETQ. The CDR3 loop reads CASSLVAGQQTQYF. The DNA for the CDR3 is TGCGCCAGCAGCTTGGTAGCGGGGCAGCAGACCCAGTACTTC.

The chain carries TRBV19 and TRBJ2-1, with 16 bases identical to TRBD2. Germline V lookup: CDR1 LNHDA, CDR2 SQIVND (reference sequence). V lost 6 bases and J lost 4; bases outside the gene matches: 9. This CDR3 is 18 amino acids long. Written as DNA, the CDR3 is TGTGCCAGTAGGGCCGGGACTAGCGGGGGGGCCCAATACAATGAGCAGTTCTTC. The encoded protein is CASRAGTSGGAQYNEQFF. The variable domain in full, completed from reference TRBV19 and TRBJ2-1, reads DGGITQSPKYLFRKEGQNVTLSCEQNLNHDAMYWYRQDPGQGLRLIYYSQIVNDFQKGDIAEGYSVSREKKESFPLTVTSAQKNPTAFYLCASRAGTSGGAQYNEQFFGPGTRLTVL.

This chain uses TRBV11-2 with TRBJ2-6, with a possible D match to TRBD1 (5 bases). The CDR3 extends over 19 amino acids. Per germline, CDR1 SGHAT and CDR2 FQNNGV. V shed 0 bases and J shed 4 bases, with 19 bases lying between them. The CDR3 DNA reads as TGTGCCAGCAGCTTAGAAGCCGGACATGCACTATCGGGGGCCAACGTCCTGACTTTC. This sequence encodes CASSLEAGHALSGANVLTF.

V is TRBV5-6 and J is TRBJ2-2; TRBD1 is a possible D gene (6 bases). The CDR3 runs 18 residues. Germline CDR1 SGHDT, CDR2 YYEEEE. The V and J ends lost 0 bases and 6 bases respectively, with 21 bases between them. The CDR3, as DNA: TGTGCCAGCAGCTTGGCCTCAGCAGGGGTTTTGTTTTCCGGGGAGCTGTTTTTT. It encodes CASSLASAGVLFSGELFF.

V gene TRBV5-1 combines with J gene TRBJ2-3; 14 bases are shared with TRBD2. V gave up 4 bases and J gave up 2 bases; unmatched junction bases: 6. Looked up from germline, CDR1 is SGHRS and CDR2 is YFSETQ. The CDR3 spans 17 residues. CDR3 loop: CASSAGLAGVLTDTQYF. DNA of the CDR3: TGCGCCAGCAGCGCGGGACTAGCGGGGGTCCTCACAGATACGCAGTATTTT.

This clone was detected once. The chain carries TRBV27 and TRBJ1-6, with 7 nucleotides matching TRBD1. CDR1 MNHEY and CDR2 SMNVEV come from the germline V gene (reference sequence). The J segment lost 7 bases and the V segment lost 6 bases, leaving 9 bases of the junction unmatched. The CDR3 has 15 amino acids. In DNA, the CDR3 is TGTGCCAGCAGGGTGACAGGGTCTCACAATTCACCCCTCCACTTT. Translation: CASRVTGSHNSPLHF.

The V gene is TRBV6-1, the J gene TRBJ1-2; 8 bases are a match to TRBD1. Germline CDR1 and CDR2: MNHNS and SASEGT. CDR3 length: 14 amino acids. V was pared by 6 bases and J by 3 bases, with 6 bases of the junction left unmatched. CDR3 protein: CASSTQGADYGYTF. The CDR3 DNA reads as TGTGCCAGCAGCACGCAGGGGGCAGACTATGGCTACACCTTC.

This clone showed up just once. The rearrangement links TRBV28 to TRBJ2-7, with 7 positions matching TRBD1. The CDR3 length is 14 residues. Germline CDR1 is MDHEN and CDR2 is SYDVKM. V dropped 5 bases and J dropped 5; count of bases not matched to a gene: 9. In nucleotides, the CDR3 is TGTGCCAGCAGTCAAGACAGGGTTGTCAACGAGCAGTACTTC. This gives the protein CASSQDRVVNEQYF.